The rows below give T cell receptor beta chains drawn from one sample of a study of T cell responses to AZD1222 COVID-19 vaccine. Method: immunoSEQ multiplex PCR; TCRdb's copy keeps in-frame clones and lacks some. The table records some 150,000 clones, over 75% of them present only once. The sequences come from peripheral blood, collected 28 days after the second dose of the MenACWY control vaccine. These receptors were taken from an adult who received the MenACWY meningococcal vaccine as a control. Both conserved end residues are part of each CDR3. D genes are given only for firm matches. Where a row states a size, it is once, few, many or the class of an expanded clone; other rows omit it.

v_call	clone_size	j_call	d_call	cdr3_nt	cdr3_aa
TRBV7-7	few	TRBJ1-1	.	TGTGCTAGCAGCGCACAGATGAACACTGAAGCTTTCTTT	CASSAQMNTEAFF
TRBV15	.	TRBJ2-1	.	TGTGCCACCAGCAGAGATAGGGCGCTCGGGGTCTTC	CATSRDRALGVF
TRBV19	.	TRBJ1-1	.	TGTGCCAGTACTGGGCCGCGGGCTATTGACGAAGCTTTCTTT	CASTGPRAIDEAFF
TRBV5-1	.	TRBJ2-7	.	TGCGCCAGCAGCCCCGGGACCTCCAACACCCACGAGCAGTACTTC	CASSPGTSNTHEQYF
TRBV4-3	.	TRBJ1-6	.	TGCGCCAGCAGCCCTGACCGCCGTAATAATTCACCCCTCCACTTT	CASSPDRRNNSPLHF
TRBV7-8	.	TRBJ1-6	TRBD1	TGTGCCAGCAGCGGAGACAGGGTTTCACCCCTCCACTTT	CASSGDRVSPLHF
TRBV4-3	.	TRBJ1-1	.	TGCGCCAGCAGCCAAGGGAGAAGGAACACTGAAGCTTTCTTT	CASSQGRRNTEAFF
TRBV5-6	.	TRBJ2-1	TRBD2	TGTGCCAGCAGCAGGGGACTAGGAGGGAACAATGAGCAGTTCTTC	CASSRGLGGNNEQFF
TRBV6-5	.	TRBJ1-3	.	TGTGCCAGCAGTTCCGCCCTCTCTGGAAACACCATATATTTT	CASSSALSGNTIYF
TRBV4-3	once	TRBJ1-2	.	TGCGCCAGCAGCCCCCAGACAGGACCCTATGGCTACACCTTC	CASSPQTGPYGYTF
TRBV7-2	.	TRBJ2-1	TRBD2	TGTGCCAGCAGCTTAGTAGCGGGCCTGGGGGGGGAGCAGTTCTTC	CASSLVAGLGGEQFF
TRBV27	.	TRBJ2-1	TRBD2	TGTGCCAGCAGTTTATTTCCTAGCGGTTACAATGAGCAGTTCTTC	CASSLFPSGYNEQFF
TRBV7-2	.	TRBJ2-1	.	TGTGCCAGCAGCGTGACAGGGAGGAAGTTCTTC	CASSVTGRKFF
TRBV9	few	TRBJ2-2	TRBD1	TGTGCCAGCAGCCCTCGACAGGGGGAAAGCGCCGGGGAGCTGTTTTTT	CASSPRQGESAGELFF
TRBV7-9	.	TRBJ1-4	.	TGTGCCAGCAGCGTAGAATGGACGCTTGAAAAACTGTTTTTT	CASSVEWTLEKLFF
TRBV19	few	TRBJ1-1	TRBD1	TGTGCCAGTATAACAGGGGGCAGATCGGACACTGAAGCTTTCTTT	CASITGGRSDTEAFF
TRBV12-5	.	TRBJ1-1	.	TGTGCTAGTGGTTTGGAATCAGGTGAAGCTTTCTTT	CASGLESGEAFF
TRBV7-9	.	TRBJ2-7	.	TGTGCCAGCAGCTTATTAGGCTCAGCGTACGAGCAGTACTTC	CASSLLGSAYEQYF
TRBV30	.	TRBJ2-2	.	TGTGCCTGGAGTCTAAACACCGGGGAGCTGTTTTTT	CAWSLNTGELFF
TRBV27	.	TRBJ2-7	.	TGTGCCAGCAGGTCCGGGGGCGGGTTGGAGCAGTACTTC	CASRSGGGLEQYF
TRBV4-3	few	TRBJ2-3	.	TGCGCCAGCAGCCAAGTTAGAGCGCGGTCCACAGATACGCAGTATTTT	CASSQVRARSTDTQYF
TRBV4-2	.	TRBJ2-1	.	TGTGCCAGCAGCCAAGATAGGGGAGAGCAGTTCTTC	CASSQDRGEQFF
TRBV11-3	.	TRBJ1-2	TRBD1	TGTGCCAGCAGCCCGGACAGGGAAGTCTATGGCTACACCTTC	CASSPDREVYGYTF
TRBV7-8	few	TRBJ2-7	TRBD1	TGTGCCAGCAGCTACCTTTTAAGGGGGCTACCCTCCTACGAGCAGTACTTC	CASSYLLRGLPSYEQYF
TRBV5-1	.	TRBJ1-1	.	TGCGCCAGCAGCTTGTCAGTATTGAACACTGAAGCTTTCTTT	CASSLSVLNTEAFF
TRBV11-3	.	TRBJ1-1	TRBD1	TGTGCCAGCAGCCAGGGACAGGGGCGGAACACTGAAGCTTTCTTT	CASSQGQGRNTEAFF
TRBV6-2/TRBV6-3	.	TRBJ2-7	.	TGTGCCAGCAGTTCTGGCGGGTCCTACTCCTACGAGCAGTACTTC	CASSSGGSYSYEQYF
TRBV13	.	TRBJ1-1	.	TGTGCCAGCAGCCCCTTGACCGGGCGAGCTGAAGCTTTCTTT	CASSPLTGRAEAFF
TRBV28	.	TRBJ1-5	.	TGTGCCAGCAGTTTATCGGGCGGCAATCAGCCCCAGCATTTT	CASSLSGGNQPQHF
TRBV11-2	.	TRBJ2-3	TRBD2	TGTGCCAGCAGCTTATACTCGCGGGGGGAGGATACGCAGTATTTT	CASSLYSRGEDTQYF
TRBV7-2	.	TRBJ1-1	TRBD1	TGTGCCAGCAGCTACTCGGGACAGGGGATCGCGAAAGCTTTCTTT	CASSYSGQGIAKAFF
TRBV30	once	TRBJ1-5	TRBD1	TGTGCCTGGAGCCCCGGGACAGGTAGGCCCCAGCATTTT	CAWSPGTGRPQHF
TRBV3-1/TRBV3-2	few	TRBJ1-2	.	TGTGCCAGCAGCCAAGATCTCTCCAGGGCGTTGCGGGGCTACACCTTC	CASSQDLSRALRGYTF
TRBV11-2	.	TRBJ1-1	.	TGTGCCAGCAGCCCGAGGGGGGGCACTGAAGCTTTCTTT	CASSPRGGTEAFF
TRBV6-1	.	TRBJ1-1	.	TGTGCCAGCAGTGAGATAGAGGGTAAACCGAACACTGAAGCTTTCTTT	CASSEIEGKPNTEAFF
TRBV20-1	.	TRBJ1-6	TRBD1	TGCAGTGCTAGTCGGGGGACAGGGCAATCACCCCTCCACTTT	CSASRGTGQSPLHF
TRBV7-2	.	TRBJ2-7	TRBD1	TGTGCCAGCAGCTTTTCGCGGACAGGGGGGGCCTACGAGCAGTACTTC	CASSFSRTGGAYEQYF
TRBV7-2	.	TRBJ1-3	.	TGTGCCAGCAGCTTAGATGGGACTGCCTCTGGAAACACCATATATTTT	CASSLDGTASGNTIYF
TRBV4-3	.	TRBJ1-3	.	TGCGCCAGCAGTATCCGAGCCCAAGGAGGGGGGCAAGGTGGAAACACCATATATTTT	CASSIRAQGGGQGGNTIYF
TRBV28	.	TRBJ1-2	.	TGTGCCAGCAACTTCGGGGTGTTCTATGGCTACACCTTC	CASNFGVFYGYTF
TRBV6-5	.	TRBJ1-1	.	TGTGCCAGCAGGCGAGGACGGACGAACACTGAAGCTTTCTTT	CASRRGRTNTEAFF
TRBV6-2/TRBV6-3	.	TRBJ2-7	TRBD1	TGTGCCAGCAGTTGGAGGACAGGCCTTGGGTCCTACGAGCAGTACTTC	CASSWRTGLGSYEQYF
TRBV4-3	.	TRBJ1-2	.	TGCGCCAGCAGCCAAGATCGTGCGTCGATCTTTTACACCTTC	CASSQDRASIFYTF
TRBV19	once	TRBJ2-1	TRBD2	TGTGCCAGTAGTACCCGACTAGCGGGAGTGGGCTACAATGAGCAGTTCTTC	CASSTRLAGVGYNEQFF
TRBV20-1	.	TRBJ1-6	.	TGCAGTGCTAGTCCCAGAAGCTCCTATAATTCACCCCTCCACTTT	CSASPRSSYNSPLHF
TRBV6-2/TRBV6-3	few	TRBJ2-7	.	TGTGCCAGCAGTTACCTCTTAAGGAACGAGCAGTACTTC	CASSYLLRNEQYF
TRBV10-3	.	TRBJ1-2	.	TGTGCCATCAGTTCAGGGACCGCTAGGGGTTATGGCTACACCTTC	CAISSGTARGYGYTF
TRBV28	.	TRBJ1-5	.	TGTGCCAGCAGTTTACCTTTCGATCAGCCCCAGCATTTT	CASSLPFDQPQHF
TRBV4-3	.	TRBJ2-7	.	TGCGCCAGCAGCCAAGAATGGGGGGGGCTAGCGGAGCTCTACGAGCAGTACTTC	CASSQEWGGLAELYEQYF
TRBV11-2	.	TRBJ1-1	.	TGTGCCAGCAGCCATGGAAGGGGTGCTGAAGCTTTCTTT	CASSHGRGAEAFF
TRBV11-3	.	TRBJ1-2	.	TGTGCCAGCAGACGCGGGGGGGATGGCTATGGCTACACCTTC	CASRRGGDGYGYTF
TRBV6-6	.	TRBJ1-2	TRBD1	TGTGCCAGCAGGGGGACAGGGAATAACTATGGCTACACCTTC	CASRGTGNNYGYTF
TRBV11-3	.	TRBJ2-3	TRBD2	TGTGCCAGCAGCCTAGGACTAGCGGGAAAGCCCACGTCCACAGATACGCAGTATTTT	CASSLGLAGKPTSTDTQYF
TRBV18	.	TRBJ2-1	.	TGTGCCAGCTCTGTGATATCGACAATCTACAATGAGCAGTTCTTC	CASSVISTIYNEQFF
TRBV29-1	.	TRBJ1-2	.	TGCAGCGTGGTCGGGGGCCTGAACTATGGCTACACCTTC	CSVVGGLNYGYTF
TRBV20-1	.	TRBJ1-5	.	TGCAGTGCTAGTCAGGTTCATAGCAATCAGCCCCAGCATTTT	CSASQVHSNQPQHF
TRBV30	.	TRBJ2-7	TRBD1	TGTGCCTGGGCTCCGGGACAGGGGGCCCACGAGCAGTACTTC	CAWAPGQGAHEQYF